Listed below are T cell receptor beta chains from one sample, sequenced in a study of blood T cells in healthy people across ages. One entry per CDR3 protein results from TCRdb running MiXCR on the 5' RACE reads. The sample consists of fewer than 800,000 distinct CDR3 sequences, around 21% of them appearing once. Sequencing was done on a sample of blood. Receptor source: a man between 65 and 85 years old in good health. Both conserved end residues are part of each CDR3. A D gene is named only where the DNA matches it firmly. For some rows the clone size is stated as once, few or many, or as a class when expanded; others skip it.

TRBV7-2	.	.	TRBJ2-3	TGTGCCTCCGGGGCAGTGGGGTTCCAGGATACGCAGTATTTT	CASGAVGFQDTQYF
TRBV19	.	TRBD2	TRBJ2-3	TGTGCCAGTAGTTCGTCTAGCGGGAGTAGCACAGATACGCAGTATTTT	CASSSSSGSSTDTQYF
TRBV18	.	TRBD2	TRBJ2-7	TGTGCCAGCTCACCATTTGCGGGAGGGCCTAACGAGCAGTACTTC	CASSPFAGGPNEQYF
TRBV20-1	.	TRBD2	TRBJ2-1	TGCAGTGCCCCGCCCAGCGGGAGGCCCAACAATGAGCAGTTCTTC	CSAPPSGRPNNEQFF
TRBV12-5	.	.	TRBJ2-5	TGTGCTAGTGGCTCCTCGTTGGGCGGGGAGACCCAGTACTTC	CASGSSLGGETQYF
TRBV25-1	few	TRBD1	TRBJ1-1	TGTGCCAGCAGTGACCGGACAGGGAAGGGCACTGAAGCTTTCTTT	CASSDRTGKGTEAFF
TRBV9	.	TRBD2	TRBJ2-1	TGTGCCAGCAGCGTAGCAGCGGGAGGGCCTAACAATGAGCAGTTCTTC	CASSVAAGGPNNEQFF
TRBV28	few	TRBD1	TRBJ1-5	TGTGCCAGCAGTTTACAGGACAGGGTTCATCAGCCCCAGCATTTT	CASSLQDRVHQPQHF
TRBV12-3/TRBV12-4	.	TRBD1	TRBJ1-2	TGTGCCAGCAGTTTAGCCTTGACAGGGAACTATGGCTACACCTTC	CASSLALTGNYGYTF
TRBV5-6	.	TRBD1	TRBJ1-1	TGTGCCAGCAGCTTGGGCAGGGGGCCAACTGAAGCTTTCTTT	CASSLGRGPTEAFF
TRBV18	once	.	TRBJ1-2	TGTGCCAGCTCACCAGAGAGACAACCCGTTGGCTACACCTTC	CASSPERQPVGYTF
TRBV7-2	.	.	TRBJ2-4	TGTGCCAGCAGCTTATTGTTTGATAAAGGCAAAAACATTCAGTACTTC	CASSLLFDKGKNIQYF
TRBV3-1	.	TRBD2	TRBJ2-2	TGTGCCAGCAGCCGGCTAGCGGGTAACACCGGGGAGCTGTTTTTT	CASSRLAGNTGELFF
TRBV4-1	.	.	TRBJ1-2	TGCGCCAGCAGCCAGGAAGGACAAACGTTTGGCTACACCTTC	CASSQEGQTFGYTF
TRBV28	few	TRBD1	TRBJ2-3	TGTGCCAGCAATATCGTGGGACAGGTCACAGATACGCAGTATTTT	CASNIVGQVTDTQYF
TRBV5-1	many	TRBD1	TRBJ1-6	TGCGCCAGCAGCTCATCGGGACAGCTTAATTCACCCCTCCACTTT	CASSSSGQLNSPLHF
TRBV27	.	TRBD1	TRBJ2-2	TGTGCCAGCAGAGGGACAGGGGTCTACACCGGGGAGCTGTTTTTT	CASRGTGVYTGELFF
TRBV13	once	.	TRBJ1-4	TGTGCCAGCAGCAAGGCCCGAGGGACGGCTAATGAAAAACTGTTTTTT	CASSKARGTANEKLFF
TRBV15	.	.	TRBJ2-2	TGTGCCACCAGCAGAGAGACGGGCGGGGAGCTGTTTTTT	CATSRETGGELFF
TRBV6-1	few	TRBD2	TRBJ2-1	TGTGCCAGCAGTGTACGATGGACTAGTGGCGGGAGGTCCTACAATGAGCAGTTCTTC	CASSVRWTSGGRSYNEQFF
TRBV30	few	.	TRBJ2-1	TGTGCCTGGAGTCCGAGTAGCGGTGCCGCTAGCGAGCAGTTCTTC	CAWSPSSGAASEQFF
TRBV29-1	.	TRBD1	TRBJ2-3	TGCAGCGTCGGACAGGCTAGCACAGATACGCAGTATTTT	CSVGQASTDTQYF
TRBV29-1	few	.	TRBJ2-1	TGCAGCGTTGATTCTGACAGATCCAATGAGCAGTTCTTC	CSVDSDRSNEQFF
TRBV29-1	many	TRBD2	TRBJ2-5	TGCAGCGTTGAAGGGGGCCTAGCGGAGCAAGAGACCCAGTACTTC	CSVEGGLAEQETQYF
TRBV5-1	.	TRBD2	TRBJ2-1	TGCGCCAGCAGCTTGGAGGGGGGACTAGCATTCTACAATGAGCAGTTCTTC	CASSLEGGLAFYNEQFF
TRBV6-1	.	.	TRBJ1-1	TGTGCCAGCAGATACAGGGTGGACACTGGAGCTTTCTTT	CASRYRVDTGAFF
TRBV20-1	few	.	TRBJ2-5	TGCAGTGCTAGTATTCCGGGGGACGCCTACGGGCAGTACTTC	CSASIPGDAYGQYF
TRBV20-1	many	.	TRBJ2-7	TGCAGTGCTAGAGACGGTAGTACCTACGAGCAGTACTTC	CSARDGSTYEQYF
TRBV12-3/TRBV12-4	many	.	TRBJ2-5	TGTGCCAGCAGTTTAGGGATAGAGGGGTTGGAGACCCAGTACTTC	CASSLGIEGLETQYF
TRBV4-1	few	.	TRBJ2-3	TGCGCCAGCAGCCAAGTCACGACAGATACGCAGTATTTT	CASSQVTTDTQYF
TRBV25-1	few	.	TRBJ2-3	TGTGCCAGCAGTGAATTTTTTACTCCGTATTTT	CASSEFFTPYF
TRBV5-1	few	TRBD1	TRBJ1-1	TGCGCCAGCAGCTTGGGGACAGGGCAGGGGGCTGACACTGAAGCTTTCTTT	CASSLGTGQGADTEAFF
TRBV14	.	.	TRBJ2-3	TGTGCCAGCAGCCCCCAGCCAGATACGCAGTATTTT	CASSPQPDTQYF
TRBV5-4	.	TRBD2	TRBJ2-1	TGTGCCAGCAGCTTGGGATCGCTTGCGGGAGGAGGTAATGAGCAGTTCTTC	CASSLGSLAGGGNEQFF
TRBV6-6	few	.	TRBJ2-5	TGTGCCAGCAGGACCCTCGTGGGCGACCAAGAGACCCAGTACTTC	CASRTLVGDQETQYF
TRBV5-6	.	.	TRBJ1-2	TGTGCCAGCAGCCTACGGACGGCAGGCCGAAACTATGGCTACACCTTC	CASSLRTAGRNYGYTF
TRBV27	.	TRBD1	TRBJ1-4	TGTGCCAGCAGGGGCGTAAACAGGGGCGAGCTGTTTTTT	CASRGVNRGELFF
TRBV19	.	TRBD2	TRBJ2-1	TGTGCCAGTACGTTAACTAGCGGGAGGTACAATGAGCAGTTCTTC	CASTLTSGRYNEQFF
TRBV6-2/TRBV6-3	few	.	TRBJ1-2	TGTGCCAGCAGTTACGAGGTTGGCATGGGCTACACCTTC	CASSYEVGMGYTF
TRBV7-7	.	TRBD1	TRBJ2-7	TGTGCTAGCAGCTTGGGAACAGGGGGCAACTACGAGCAGTACTTC	CASSLGTGGNYEQYF
TRBV7-2	.	.	TRBJ2-1	TGTGCCAGCAGCCCCGGTTGGCAGGGTGAGTTCTTC	CASSPGWQGEFF
TRBV7-9	.	TRBD2	TRBJ2-3	TGTGCCAGCAGCTTAGGAGCGGGAGTTTTAGATACGCAGTATTTT	CASSLGAGVLDTQYF